The 18 T cell receptor beta chains listed next were all sequenced from one sample in a study of lymphopenia after photon versus proton radiotherapy. Only in-frame clones appear in the TCRdb table, and some are missing; sequencing was by immunoSEQ multiplex PCR. Of around 63,000 clones listed, about nine tenths were seen once; the top ten hold roughly a tenth. Sequenced material: peripheral blood, taken from a patient treated with proton-based radiotherapy. The source is a man older than 75 with esophageal cancer.

V and J are TRBV5-1 and TRBJ1-6; tentatively, D is TRBD1 (5 bases). CDR1 is SGHRS, CDR2 YFSETQ, per germline. V lost 1 base, J lost 9 bases, and 11 bases lay in between. This CDR3 has 14 amino acids. The CDR3 bases are TGCGCCAGCAGCTTGCAGGGTAGAATTTCACCCCTCCACTTT. Translating gives CASSLQGRISPLHF.

V is TRBV6-6 and J is TRBJ2-7; 7 nucleotides match TRBD2. The germline gives CDR1 MNHNY, CDR2 SVGAGI (reference sequence). J was trimmed by 6 bases and V by 1 base; bases with no gene match: 0. The CDR3 sequence is 12 residues long. This chain's CDR3 is CASSYWGGEQYF. DNA of the CDR3: TGTGCCAGCAGTTACTGGGGGGGCGAGCAGTACTTC.

This chain joins TRBV4-3 and TRBJ2-1; TRBD1 matches at 7 bases. CDR1 is LGHNA and CDR2 is YSLEER in the germline V gene. This CDR3 has 14 amino acids. The junction had 6 bases not matched to a gene; V was cut back by 1 base and J by 9 bases. CDR3 residues: CASSQARGPSEQFF. The CDR3 DNA sequence: TGCGCCAGCAGCCAAGCTAGGGGGCCGAGTGAGCAGTTCTTC.

This clone occurred once. V and J are TRBV6-1 and TRBJ2-7, with D possibly being TRBD2 (6 bases). Trimming left V 2 bases short and J 2 bases short, with 16 bases between. The CDR3 has 16 amino acids. The germline gives CDR1 MNHNS, CDR2 SASEGT. The CDR3 sequence: CASSELLVAEAYEQYF. The CDR3 region has the DNA TGTGCCAGCAGTGAATTATTGGTAGCGGAGGCCTACGAGCAGTACTTC.

Only a few counts were recorded for this clone. The gene calls are TRBV4-2 and TRBJ1-6; no clear D. The CDR3 is 17 amino acids. The germline gives CDR1 LGHNA, CDR2 YNFKEQ. Trimming removed 0 bases at V and 7 bases at J, with 16 bases between. CDR3 amino acids: CASSQDGRVVENSPLHF. The CDR3 DNA sequence: TGTGCCAGCAGCCAAGACGGGCGGGTAGTGGAAAATTCACCCCTCCACTTT.

The chain employs TRBV7-3 and TRBJ2-5, with 10 positions matching TRBD2. Germline-derived CDR1 and CDR2 are SGHTA and FQGTGA. The CDR3 sequence is 15 residues long. V lost 5 bases and J lost 4; bases outside the gene matches: 7. The CDR3 sequence is CASSRSGGPGETQYF. The CDR3 region has the DNA TGTGCCAGCAGCCGTAGCGGGGGGCCGGGAGAGACCCAGTACTTC.

The chain uses TRBV5-1 and TRBJ2-3; TRBD1 matches at 7 bases. Germline V gene sequence: CDR1 SGHRS, CDR2 YFSETQ. The CDR3 runs to 15 residues. J was trimmed by 4 bases and V by 2 bases; bases with no gene match: 7. The CDR3 reads CASSFRDSLSDTQYF. CDR3 in DNA: TGCGCCAGCAGCTTCCGGGACAGCCTCTCAGATACGCAGTATTTT.

The genes are TRBV6-6 and TRBJ1-2, with D uncertain. The V end was cut by 2 bases, the J end by 8 bases, with 12 bases between. Germline values: CDR1 MNHNY, CDR2 SVGAGI (reference sequence). The CDR3 contains 13 residues. Here the CDR3 DNA reads TGTGCCAGCAGTTACGGAGGGTCTCGCGGCTACACCTTC. Translating gives CASSYGGSRGYTF.

The chain links TRBV4-3 to TRBJ2-7, with 8 bases matching TRBD2. Germline CDR1 LGHNA, CDR2 YSLEER. This CDR3 is built from 18 residues. The ends lost 0 bases at V and 5 bases at J; junction bases unmatched: 15. CDR3: CASSQDSTVVAGNDEQYF. The CDR3 DNA reads as TGCGCCAGCAGCCAAGATAGTACGGTAGTAGCGGGGAACGACGAGCAGTACTTC.

V is TRBV4-1 and J is TRBJ2-3; 9 bases agree with TRBD2. J gave up 4 bases and V 1 base, and 6 bases lay outside the gene matches. Germline lookup yields CDR1 MGHRA and CDR2 YSYEKL. The CDR3 contains 16 residues. The CDR3 DNA follows: TGCGCCAGCAGCCAAGGTCCAGCGGGGGGCGCAGATACGCAGTATTTT. Its translation: CASSQGPAGGADTQYF.

To note about this clone: An end of the junction does not agree with germline; a read error may underlie this. This chain links TRBV7-7 with TRBJ2-2, with 11 bases fitting TRBD1. The CDR3 length is 15 residues. Per the germline V gene, CDR1 is SSHAT and CDR2 is FNYEAQ (reference sequence). For the CDR3, the DNA is TGTGCTAGCAGCCGGGGACAGGGGGGCTCCGGGGAGCTGTTTTTT. It specifies CASSRGQGGSGELFF.

The chain has TRBV19 and TRBJ2-1; 7 bases map to TRBD1. The J segment lost 6 bases and the V segment lost 5 bases, leaving 7 bases of the junction unmatched. This CDR3 has 14 amino acids. Germline CDR1 and CDR2: LNHDA and SQIVND (reference sequence). CDR3 sequence reads: CASSPGGSLNEQFF. CDR3 sequence (DNA): TGTGCCAGTAGTCCAGGGGGTTCCCTCAATGAGCAGTTCTTC.

The genes are TRBV5-6 and TRBJ1-2, with D unclear. The CDR3 totals 14 residues. Deletions cut 0 bases from V and 3 bases from J, with 9 bases between. Germline V gives CDR1 SGHDT, CDR2 YYEEEE. Written as DNA, the CDR3 is TGTGCCAGCAGCTTGGTTGGGTTGGACTATGGCTACACCTTC. Translated: CASSLVGLDYGYTF. Full variable domain (rest looked up from reference TRBV5-6 and TRBJ1-2): DAGVTQSPTHLIKTRGQQVTLRCSPKSGHDTVSWYQQALGQGPQFIFQYYEEEERQRGNFPDRFSGHQFPNYSSELNVNALLLGDSALYLCASSLVGLDYGYTFGSGTRLTVV.

The genes are TRBV28 and TRBJ1-2; D is unresolved. This CDR3 spans 13 amino acids. Trimming cost V 11 bases and J 8 bases, with 21 bases left between them. The germline V gene has CDR1 MDHEN and CDR2 SYDVKM. CDR3 sequence (DNA): TGTGCCTCCCAAGTCCCCCCTAGGGAGGGCTACACCTTC. It codes for CASQVPPREGYTF.

This clone occurred once. The rearrangement joins TRBV19 to TRBJ1-3; a possible D gene is TRBD1 (5 bases). Germline V CDR1 and CDR2: LNHDA, SQIVND (reference sequence). Trimming left V 4 bases short and J 0 bases short, with 13 bases between. The CDR3 is made up of 16 amino acids. Here the CDR3 DNA reads TGTGCCAGTAGTAAACTCAGGGATAACTCTGGAAACACCATATATTTT. This sequence encodes CASSKLRDNSGNTIYF. Complete variable domain (other parts from reference TRBV19 and TRBJ1-3): DGGITQSPKYLFRKEGQNVTLSCEQNLNHDAMYWYRQDPGQGLRLIYYSQIVNDFQKGDIAEGYSVSREKKESFPLTVTSAQKNPTAFYLCASSKLRDNSGNTIYFGEGSWLTVV.

This clone has just one count. CDR3 amino acids: CASNPTPYNEQFF. The DNA of the CDR3 is TGTGCCAGTAACCCGACCCCGTACAATGAGCAGTTCTTC. The V call is TRBV19, the J call TRBJ2-1; no clear D. This CDR3 contains 13 residues. Germline V CDR1 and CDR2: LNHDA, SQIVND (reference sequence). Trimming left V 7 bases short and J 4 bases short, with 11 bases between.

The rearrangement uses TRBV7-3 and TRBJ1-1; 8 bases align to TRBD1. The CDR3 has 14 residues. Germline V gives CDR1 SGHTA, CDR2 FQGTGA. V dropped 4 bases and J dropped 4; count of bases not matched to a gene: 5. The CDR3 here is CASSSRGRGTEAFF. The CDR3 DNA follows: TGTGCCAGCAGCTCCAGGGGGCGCGGCACTGAAGCTTTCTTT. Variable domain in full (rest from reference TRBV7-3 and TRBJ1-1): GAGVSQTPSNKVTEKGKYVELRCDPISGHTALYWYRQSLGQGPEFLIYFQGTGAADDSGLPNDRFFAVRPEGSVSTLKIQRTERGDSAVYLCASSSRGRGTEAFFGQGTRLTVV.

This sequence joins TRBV10-3 and TRBJ1-2; D unclear. Trimming removed 0 bases at V and 8 bases at J, with 13 bases between. The CDR3 consists of 14 residues. Germline assignment: CDR1 ENHRY and CDR2 SYGVKD. The CDR3 DNA sequence: TGTGCCATCAGTGAGTCCCCCACAAGTAACGGCTACACCTTC. Translating gives CAISESPTSNGYTF.